This T cell receptor beta chain derives from a study of technical replicates of blood from a handful of donors. Method: immunoSEQ multiplex PCR; TCRdb's copy keeps in-frame clones and lacks some. Of approximately 70,000 clones listed, about 95% were seen once; the top ten hold around 0.24%. The V gene lost 0 bases and the J gene lost 6 bases, with 15 bases spanning the gap. The CDR3 loop spans 15 amino acids. CDR1 LNHNV and CDR2 YYDKDF come from the germline V gene (reference sequence). The material sequenced was T cells isolated from PBMCs. This sequence joins TRBV15 and TRBJ2-7; D gene uncertain. The receptor was derived from a human donor in good health. The DNA for the CDR3 is TGTGCCACCAGCAGAGATTTAATTCGAACGGGCGAGCAGTACTTC. It codes for CATSRDLIRTGEQYF. Full variable domain (outside the CDR3, taken from reference TRBV15 and TRBJ2-7): DAMVIQNPRYQVTQFGKPVTLSCSQTLNHNVMYWYQQKSSQAPKLLFHYYDKDFNNEADTPDNFQSRRPNTSFCFLDIRSPGLGDTAMYLCATSRDLIRTGEQYFGPGTRLTVT.